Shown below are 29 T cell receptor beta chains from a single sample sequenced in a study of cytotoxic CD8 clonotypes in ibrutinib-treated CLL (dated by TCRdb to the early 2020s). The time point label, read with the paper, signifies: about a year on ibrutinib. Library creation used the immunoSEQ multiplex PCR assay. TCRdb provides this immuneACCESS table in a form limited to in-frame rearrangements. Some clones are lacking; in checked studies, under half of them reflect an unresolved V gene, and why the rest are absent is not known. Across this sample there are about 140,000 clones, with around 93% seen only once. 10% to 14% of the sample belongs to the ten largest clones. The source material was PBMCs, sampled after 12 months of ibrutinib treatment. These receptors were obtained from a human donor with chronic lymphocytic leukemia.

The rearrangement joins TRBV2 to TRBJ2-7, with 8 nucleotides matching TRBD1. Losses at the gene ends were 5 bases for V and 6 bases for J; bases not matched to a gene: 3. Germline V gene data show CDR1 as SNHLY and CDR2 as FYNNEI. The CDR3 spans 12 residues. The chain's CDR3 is CASSPDRAEQYF. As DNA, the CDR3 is TGTGCCAGCAGTCCGGACAGGGCCGAGCAGTACTTC. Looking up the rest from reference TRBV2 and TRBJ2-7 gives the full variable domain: EPEVTQTPSHQVTQMGQEVILRCVPISNHLYFYWYRQILGQKVEFLVSFYNNEISEKSEIFDDQFSVERPDGSNFTLKIRSTKLEDSAMYFCASSPDRAEQYFGPGTRLTVT.

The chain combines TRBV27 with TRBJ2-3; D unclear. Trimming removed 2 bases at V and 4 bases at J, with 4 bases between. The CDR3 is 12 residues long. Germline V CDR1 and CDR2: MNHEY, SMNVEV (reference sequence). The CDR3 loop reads CASSLGPDTQYF. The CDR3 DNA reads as TGTGCCAGCAGTTTAGGGCCAGATACGCAGTATTTT.

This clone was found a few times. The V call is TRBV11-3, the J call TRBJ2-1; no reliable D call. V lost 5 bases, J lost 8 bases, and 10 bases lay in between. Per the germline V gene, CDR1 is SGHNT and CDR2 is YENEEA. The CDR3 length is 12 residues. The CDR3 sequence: CASSVTWDEQFF. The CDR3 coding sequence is TGTGCCAGCAGCGTGACGTGGGATGAGCAGTTCTTC.

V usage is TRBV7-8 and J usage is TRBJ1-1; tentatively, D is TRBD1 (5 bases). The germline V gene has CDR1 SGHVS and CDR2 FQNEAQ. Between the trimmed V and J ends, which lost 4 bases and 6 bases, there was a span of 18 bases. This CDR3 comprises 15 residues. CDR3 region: CASSSDPEGFAEAFF. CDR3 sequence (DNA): TGTGCCAGCAGCTCCGACCCAGAGGGGTTCGCTGAAGCTTTCTTT.

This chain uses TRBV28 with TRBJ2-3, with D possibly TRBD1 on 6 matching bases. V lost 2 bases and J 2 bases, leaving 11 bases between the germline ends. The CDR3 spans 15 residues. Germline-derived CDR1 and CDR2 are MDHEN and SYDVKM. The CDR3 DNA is TGTGCCAGCAGTTTACGGCCAGGGGCCACAGATACGCAGTATTTT. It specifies CASSLRPGATDTQYF.

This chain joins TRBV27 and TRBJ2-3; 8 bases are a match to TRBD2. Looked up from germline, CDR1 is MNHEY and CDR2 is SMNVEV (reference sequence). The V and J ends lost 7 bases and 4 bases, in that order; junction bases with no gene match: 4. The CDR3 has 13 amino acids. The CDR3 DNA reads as TGTGCCAGCAATGTAGCGGGGCCAGATACGCAGTATTTT. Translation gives CASNVAGPDTQYF.

The CDR3 nucleotides are TGTGCCAGCAGCGTAGCCGGTAATGAGCAGTTCTTC. As protein: CASSVAGNEQFF. The chain uses TRBV9 and TRBJ2-1; D unclear. This CDR3 is built from 12 residues. The ends were cut back, 0 bases at V and 7 bases at J, with 5 bases in the middle. CDR1 is SGDLS and CDR2 is YYNGEE in the germline V gene.

The CDR3 sequence: CASSPTGTSYEQFF. Written as DNA, the CDR3 is TGTGCCAGCAGCCCTACCGGGACTAGCTATGAGCAGTTCTTC. The chain carries TRBV7-3 and TRBJ2-1, with 9 bases fitting TRBD2. This CDR3 region has 14 residues. In germline, CDR1 is SGHTA, CDR2 FQGTGA. J lost 8 bases, V lost 5 bases, and 7 bases had no gene match.

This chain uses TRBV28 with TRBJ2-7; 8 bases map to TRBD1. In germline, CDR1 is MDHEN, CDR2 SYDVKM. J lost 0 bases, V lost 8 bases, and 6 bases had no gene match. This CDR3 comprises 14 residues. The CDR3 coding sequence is TGTGCCAGCCGCAGGACAGGGAGCTCCTACGAGCAGTACTTC. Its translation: CASRRTGSSYEQYF.

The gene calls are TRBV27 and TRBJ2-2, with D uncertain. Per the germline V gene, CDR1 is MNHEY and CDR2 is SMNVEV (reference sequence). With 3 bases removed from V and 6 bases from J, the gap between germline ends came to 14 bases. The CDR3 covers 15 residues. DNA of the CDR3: TGTGCCAGCAGTTTTAGGTCCCTAGTACCCGGGGAGCTGTTTTTT. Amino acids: CASSFRSLVPGELFF.

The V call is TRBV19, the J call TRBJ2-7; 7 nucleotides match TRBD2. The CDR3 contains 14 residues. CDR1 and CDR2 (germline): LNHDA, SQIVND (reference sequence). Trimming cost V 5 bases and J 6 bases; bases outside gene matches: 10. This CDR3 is CASSPGLGVREQYF. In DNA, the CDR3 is TGTGCCAGTAGTCCAGGACTAGGAGTTCGCGAGCAGTACTTC.

CDR3 in DNA: TGTGCCAGCTCTGCCGACTTTTCTGCGTCCTACGAGCAGTACTTC. It is translated as CASSADFSASYEQYF. This chain uses TRBV18 with TRBJ2-7; D ambiguous. From germline, CDR1 is KGHSH and CDR2 LQKENI. Trimming stripped 6 bases from V and 1 base from J, with 16 bases between. The CDR3 is 15 residues long.

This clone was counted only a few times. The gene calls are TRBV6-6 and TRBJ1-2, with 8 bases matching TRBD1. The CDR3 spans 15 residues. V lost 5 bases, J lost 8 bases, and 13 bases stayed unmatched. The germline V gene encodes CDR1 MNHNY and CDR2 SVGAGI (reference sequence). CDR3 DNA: TGTGCCAGCAGTCCGTCAAACGGACAGGGAAAGGGCTACACCTTC. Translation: CASSPSNGQGKGYTF.

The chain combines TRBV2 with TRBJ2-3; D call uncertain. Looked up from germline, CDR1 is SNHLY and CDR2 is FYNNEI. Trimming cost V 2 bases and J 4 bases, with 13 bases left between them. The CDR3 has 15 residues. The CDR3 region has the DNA TGTGCCAGCAGTGAATTGTACTCGCAGGCAGATACGCAGTATTTT. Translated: CASSELYSQADTQYF.

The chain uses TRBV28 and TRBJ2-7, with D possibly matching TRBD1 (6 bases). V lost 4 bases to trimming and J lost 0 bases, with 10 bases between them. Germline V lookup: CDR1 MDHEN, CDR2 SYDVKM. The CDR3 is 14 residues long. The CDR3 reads CASSWGHSSYEQYF. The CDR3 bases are TGTGCCAGCAGTTGGGGACATTCCTCCTACGAGCAGTACTTC. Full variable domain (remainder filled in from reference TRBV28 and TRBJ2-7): DVKVTQSSRYLVKRTGEKVFLECVQDMDHENMFWYRQDPGLGLRLIYFSYDVKMKEKGDIPEGYSVSREKKERFSLILESASTNQTSMYLCASSWGHSSYEQYFGPGTRLTVT.

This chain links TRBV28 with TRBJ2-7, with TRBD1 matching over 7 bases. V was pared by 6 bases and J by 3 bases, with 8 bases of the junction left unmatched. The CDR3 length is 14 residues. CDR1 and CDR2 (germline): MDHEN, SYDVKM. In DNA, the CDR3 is TGTGCCAGCAGAACCGGGACAGTAGACTACGAGCAGTACTTC. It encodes CASRTGTVDYEQYF. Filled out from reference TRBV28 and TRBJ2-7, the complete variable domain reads DVKVTQSSRYLVKRTGEKVFLECVQDMDHENMFWYRQDPGLGLRLIYFSYDVKMKEKGDIPEGYSVSREKKERFSLILESASTNQTSMYLCASRTGTVDYEQYFGPGTRLTVT.

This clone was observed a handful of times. CDR3 amino acids: CASRRTRDGLWTQYF. The CDR3 bases are TGTGCCAGCAGACGTACCCGGGACGGGCTATGGACCCAGTACTTC. This chain links TRBV13 with TRBJ2-5; either TRBD1 or TRBD2 may fit D (5 bases each). The CDR3 totals 15 residues. Trimming removed 6 bases at V and 7 bases at J, with 21 bases between. Per the germline V gene, CDR1 is PRHDT and CDR2 is FYEKMQ (reference sequence).

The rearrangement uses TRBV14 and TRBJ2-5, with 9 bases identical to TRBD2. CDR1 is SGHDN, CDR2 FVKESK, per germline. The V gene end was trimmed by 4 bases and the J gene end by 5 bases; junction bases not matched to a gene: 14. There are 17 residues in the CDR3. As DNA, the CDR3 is TGTGCCAGCAGCCGAAAAGTTCCTAGCGGGATTTTGGAGACCCAGTACTTC. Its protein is CASSRKVPSGILETQYF.

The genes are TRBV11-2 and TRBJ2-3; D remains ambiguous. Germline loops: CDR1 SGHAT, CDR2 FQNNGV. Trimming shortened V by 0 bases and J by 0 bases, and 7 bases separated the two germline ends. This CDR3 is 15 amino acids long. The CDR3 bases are TGTGCCAGCAGCTTAGATCTACAAAGCACAGATACGCAGTATTTT. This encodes CASSLDLQSTDTQYF. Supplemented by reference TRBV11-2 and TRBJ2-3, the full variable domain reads EAGVAQSPRYKIIEKRQSVAFWCNPISGHATLYWYQQILGQGPKLLIQFQNNGVVDDSQLPKDRFSAERLKGVDSTLKIQPAKLEDSAVYLCASSLDLQSTDTQYFGPGTRLTVL.

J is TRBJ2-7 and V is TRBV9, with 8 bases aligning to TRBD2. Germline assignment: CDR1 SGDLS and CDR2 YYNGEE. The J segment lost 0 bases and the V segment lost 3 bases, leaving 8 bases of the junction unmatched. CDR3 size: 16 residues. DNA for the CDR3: TGTGCCAGCAGCGCGGGCACCGGGACTAGCTCCTACGAGCAGTACTTC. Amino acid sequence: CASSAGTGTSSYEQYF. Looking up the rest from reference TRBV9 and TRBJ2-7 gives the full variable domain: DSGVTQTPKHLITATGQRVTLRCSPRSGDLSVYWYQQSLDQGLQFLIQYYNGEERAKGNILERFSAQQFPDLHSELNLSSLELGDSALYFCASSAGTGTSSYEQYFGPGTRLTVT.

The CDR3 here is CASTLRLAGGSYEQYF. In nucleotides, the CDR3 is TGTGCCAGCACCCTAAGACTAGCGGGAGGCTCCTACGAGCAGTACTTC. This chain joins TRBV28 and TRBJ2-7; 13 bases align to TRBD2. Trimming cost V 7 bases and J 0 bases; bases outside gene matches: 6. This CDR3 has 16 residues. Germline V CDR1 and CDR2: MDHEN, SYDVKM.

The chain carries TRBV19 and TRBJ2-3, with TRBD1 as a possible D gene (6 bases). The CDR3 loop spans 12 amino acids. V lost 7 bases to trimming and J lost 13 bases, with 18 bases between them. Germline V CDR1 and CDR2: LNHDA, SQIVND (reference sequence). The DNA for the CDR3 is TGTGCCAGTAAACAGGGTGGGGTTGACGAGTATTTT. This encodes CASKQGGVDEYF.

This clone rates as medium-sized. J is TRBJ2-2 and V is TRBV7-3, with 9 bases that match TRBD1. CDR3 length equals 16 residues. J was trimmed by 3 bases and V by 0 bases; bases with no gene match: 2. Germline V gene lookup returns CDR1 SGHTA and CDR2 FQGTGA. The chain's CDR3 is CASSLTDRGYTGELFF. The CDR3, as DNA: TGTGCCAGCAGCTTAACGGACAGGGGCTACACCGGGGAGCTGTTTTTT.

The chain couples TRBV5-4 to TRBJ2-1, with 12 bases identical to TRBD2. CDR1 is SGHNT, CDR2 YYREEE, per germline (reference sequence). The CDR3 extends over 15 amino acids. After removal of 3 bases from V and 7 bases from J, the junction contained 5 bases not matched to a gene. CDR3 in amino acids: CASSSTSGGWNEQFF. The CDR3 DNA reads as TGTGCCAGCAGCTCAACTAGCGGGGGGTGGAATGAGCAGTTCTTC.

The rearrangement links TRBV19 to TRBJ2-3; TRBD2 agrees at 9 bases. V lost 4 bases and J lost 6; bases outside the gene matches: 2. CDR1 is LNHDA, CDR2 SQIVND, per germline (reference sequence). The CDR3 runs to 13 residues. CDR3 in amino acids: CASSTSGTDTQYF. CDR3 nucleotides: TGTGCCAGTAGTACTAGCGGGACGGATACGCAGTATTTT.

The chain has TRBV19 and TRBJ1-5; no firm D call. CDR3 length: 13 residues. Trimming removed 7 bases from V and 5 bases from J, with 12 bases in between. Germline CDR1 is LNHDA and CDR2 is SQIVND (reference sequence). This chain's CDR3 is CASTGTDYQPQHF. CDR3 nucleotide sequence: TGTGCCAGTACGGGCACGGACTATCAGCCCCAGCATTTT.

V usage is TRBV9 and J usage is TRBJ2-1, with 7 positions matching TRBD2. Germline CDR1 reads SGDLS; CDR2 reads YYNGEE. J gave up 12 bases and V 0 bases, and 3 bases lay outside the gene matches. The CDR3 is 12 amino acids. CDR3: CASSVGGEGQFF. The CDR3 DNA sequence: TGTGCCAGCAGCGTAGGAGGGGAGGGGCAGTTCTTC.

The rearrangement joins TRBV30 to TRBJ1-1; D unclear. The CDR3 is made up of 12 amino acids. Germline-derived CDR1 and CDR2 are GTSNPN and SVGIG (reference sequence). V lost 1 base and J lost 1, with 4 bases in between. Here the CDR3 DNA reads TGTGCCTGGAGTGATAAGAACACTGAAGCTTTCTTT. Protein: CAWSDKNTEAFF.

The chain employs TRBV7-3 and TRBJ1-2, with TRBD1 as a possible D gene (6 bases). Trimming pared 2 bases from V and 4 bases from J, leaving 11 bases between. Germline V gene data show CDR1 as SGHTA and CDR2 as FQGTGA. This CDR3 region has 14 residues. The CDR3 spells CASSLVGAGYGYTF. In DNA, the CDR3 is TGTGCCAGCAGCTTAGTGGGGGCAGGCTATGGCTACACCTTC.